The clone carrying this T cell receptor beta chain has only a few counts. Its specificity is not known. The whole isolated RNA underwent reverse transcription, so sequencing captured expressed TCRB transcripts. Generated by immunoSEQ multiplex PCR, the TCRdb table keeps only in-frame clones and is missing some. This sample has 120,000 to 150,000 clones, with about 13% found just once. This record comes from a study of beta chain features in type 1 diabetes. The CDR3 covers 13 residues. V shed 8 bases, J shed 3 bases, and the junction held 9 bases outside the gene matches. The germline V gene has CDR1 GTSNPN and CDR2 SVGIG (reference sequence). General study findings and limits: The study found moderately but significantly shorter TCRB CDR3s in all four CD4+ subsets of Type 1 diabetes patients.

The genes are TRBV30 and TRBJ1-1; 7 bases are a match to TRBD1. The clonotype comes from a man younger than 35 with type 1 diabetes. Sequenced sample: central memory CD4+ T cells from blood. DNA of the CDR3: TGTGCCACCACGGTTCAGGGGGACACTGAAGCTTTCTTT. Translated, it gives CATTVQGDTEAFF.